This entry features one TCR beta chain sequence. Its antigen is still unknown. Genomic DNA of each subset was evenly split across several immunoSEQ plates. Method: immunoSEQ multiplex PCR; TCRdb's copy keeps in-frame clones and lacks some. The sample contains roughly 2.2 million clones, about 90% of which appear only once. These data belong to a study of shared clonotypes between healthy human individuals. Broader study findings: In several donors, roughly 5.2% of naive CD4 clonotypes appeared in common. Clonotypes not shared had lower generation probabilities than those common to all four donors. Estimated richness was generally greater in naive than memory subsets.

This receptor was taken from a man between 18 and 29 years old in good health. Some clones in this sample may be carry-over from other donors' samples. Sequenced: naive CD4+ T cells from PBMCs. Subset reported: CD45RA+ positively selected.

The CDR3 loop is CASSGDRQNTEAFF. The DNA for the CDR3 is TGTGCCAGCAGTGGGGACAGGCAGAACACTGAAGCTTTCTTT. The rearrangement uses TRBV2 and TRBJ1-1; the match to TRBD1 covers 8 bases. CDR1 SNHLY and CDR2 FYNNEI come from the germline V gene. Trimming took 4 bases from V and 1 from J; bases not matched to a gene: 2. The CDR3 sequence is 14 residues long.